This T cell receptor (beta chain) was observed in a study of T cell clonality in common variable immunodeficiency. This clone was picked up many times. Its matching antigen is unknown. The CDR3 extends 3 residues past the end of the read, so its final part is completed from the germline J gene. Study-level results: Reportedly, TCR beta sequences from common variable immunodeficiency showed fewer deletions and N-nucleotide insertions. Compared with healthy controls, CVID subjects showed increased TCRbeta clonality, mostly in about a third.

Equal genomic DNA amounts from CVID and control samples were sequenced. TCRdb keeps only in-frame clones here, not all; method: immunoSEQ multiplex PCR. The sample includes approximately 34,000 clones, none of them occurring once. Trimming took off 2 bases at V and 1 base at J, with 7 bases between the two ends. This CDR3 is built from 13 residues. The germline V gene has CDR1 DFQATT and CDR2 SNEGSKA (reference sequence). Most patients and controls had Caucasian heritage. This sequence joins TRBV20-1 and TRBJ2-3; no definite D call. The source of this sequence is a person aged 18-70 years in good health. Material: peripheral blood mononuclear cells. CDR3 bases read: TGCAGTGCTAGAATCCTAGGCACAGATACG. The encoded protein is CSARILGTDT. The complete CDR3 reads CSARILGTDTQYF.